This T cell receptor beta chain came from a study of cytomegalovirus exposure and HLA in healthy donors. The study's findings and limits: Three chains linked to CMV were shown in vitro to be specific for CMV antigens.

Germline CDR1 reads SNHLY; CDR2 reads FYNNEI. The CDR3 contains 17 residues. Trimming took 2 bases from V and 4 from J, leaving 17 bases between them. About this clone: Its antigen remains unidentified.

The protocol was immunoSEQ multiplex PCR, while the TCRdb copy is restricted to in-frame clones and leaves out a portion. The table has 250,000 to 300,000 clones, approximately 86% seen once. This sequence originates from a woman aged 18-30 years in good health and CMV-seronegative. This chain joins TRBV2 and TRBJ1-4, with D unresolved. The material sequenced was PBMCs. The CDR3 DNA is TGTGCCAGCAGTGAATGGCGGAGGTCAGACCGTAATGAAAAACTGTTTTTT. It specifies CASSEWRRSDRNEKLFF.